This T cell receptor beta chain comes out of a study of T-cell reconstitution after alpha-beta-depleted transplantation in children. With 0 bases clipped from V and 2 bases from J, the junction kept 4 bases outside the gene matches. From germline, CDR1 is SGHDT and CDR2 YYEEEE. The CDR3 length is 15 residues. This clonotype was seen many times. Its antigen remains unknown. For TCRbeta, the library was prepared with unique molecular identifiers. TCRdb reprocessed the PCR reads via MiXCR and lists one record per CDR3 protein. The table shows about 340,000 distinct CDR3 sequences, with about 17% occurring only once. General study results and limits: Several hundred expanded graft clones reportedly gave rise to the alpha-beta T cells present about two months after transplant. Among T cells one year after transplant, newly produced cells accounted for most counts and diversity. From surviving recipient T cells and thymic progenitors came the high day-60 TCRbeta diversity observed in some patients.

This chain joins TRBV5-6 and TRBJ2-7; 8 bases align to TRBD2. This clonotype originated in a male patient under 10 years old who had a stem cell transplant for acute lymphoblastic leukemia, so the T cells may come from the graft donor. The sequenced sample was PBMCs, mostly from graft donor cells, obtained 360 days after TCRalphabeta/CD19-depleted stem cell transplant. Here the CDR3 DNA reads TGTGCCAGCAGCTTGGGCGGACTAGCCCCCTACGAGCAGTACTTC. Its protein is CASSLGGLAPYEQYF.